Presented here are 11 T cell receptor beta chains from one specimen sequenced in a study of control samples from healthy donors and cancer patients. Sequencing used immunoSEQ multiplex PCR; TCRdb keeps in-frame clones, though not all of them. The sample holds 90,000 to 150,000 clones, about nine tenths seen once. Sequencing was done on a sample of blood. The source is a man in his forties in good health.

This clone was detected only a few times. V usage is TRBV3-1 (or the pseudogene TRBV3-2) and J usage is TRBJ2-7; D is undetermined. The CDR3 spans 12 residues. Germline lookup yields CDR1 LGHDT and CDR2 YNNKEL (reference sequence). Between the trimmed V and J ends, which lost 0 bases and 4 bases, there was a span of 4 bases. The CDR3 nucleotides are TGTGCCAGCAGCCAAGATGGGTACGAGCAGTACTTC. Translated, it gives CASSQDGYEQYF.

The chain carries TRBV18 and TRBJ1-5; D ambiguous. The V gene's germline CDR1 is KGHSH and CDR2 LQKENI. CDR3 length: 14 residues. The V and J ends lost 3 bases and 6 bases respectively, with 12 bases between them. The CDR3 sequence: CASSPLDAIQPQHF. CDR3 bases: TGTGCCAGCTCACCCTTAGACGCAATTCAGCCCCAGCATTTT.

This clone was seen once. The chain carries TRBV5-1 and TRBJ1-1, with a tentative D call TRBD1 (5 bases). The germline V and J ends were trimmed by 4 bases and 1 base, with 8 bases remaining between them. Germline loops: CDR1 SGHRS, CDR2 YFSETQ. There are 13 residues in the CDR3. CDR3 region: CASSKDKNTEAFF. The CDR3, as DNA: TGCGCCAGCAGCAAGGACAAGAACACTGAAGCTTTCTTT.

The J gene is TRBJ1-1, the V gene TRBV5-6, with D unresolved. Looked up from germline, CDR1 is SGHDT and CDR2 is YYEEEE. Trimming removed 4 bases from V and 3 bases from J, with 7 bases in between. The CDR3 spans 12 residues. CDR3 region: CASSTGYTEAFF. CDR3 coding DNA: TGTGCCAGCAGCACGGGTTACACTGAAGCTTTCTTT. The complete variable domain, with remaining parts taken from reference TRBV5-6 and TRBJ1-1, reads DAGVTQSPTHLIKTRGQQVTLRCSPKSGHDTVSWYQQALGQGPQFIFQYYEEEERQRGNFPDRFSGHQFPNYSSELNVNALLLGDSALYLCASSTGYTEAFFGQGTRLTVV.

This chain links TRBV7-9 with TRBJ2-1; perhaps D is TRBD1 or TRBD2 (5 bases each). The germline CDR1 and CDR2 sequences are SEHNR and FQNEAQ (reference sequence). Trimming took off 0 bases at V and 9 bases at J, with 12 bases between the two ends. The CDR3 totals 14 residues. The CDR3 DNA reads TGTGCCAGCAGCTTAGCAGTAGGGGACGGTGAGCAGTTCTTC. Its protein is CASSLAVGDGEQFF. The full variable domain, completed using reference TRBV7-9 and TRBJ2-1, is DTGVSQNPRHKITKRGQNVTFRCDPISEHNRLYWYRQTLGQGPEFLTYFQNEAQLEKSRLLSDRFSAERPKGSFSTLEIQRTEQGDSAMYLCASSLAVGDGEQFFGPGTRLTVL.

V gene TRBV19 combines with J gene TRBJ1-4; D is ambiguous. This CDR3 contains 16 residues. The V gene's germline CDR1 is LNHDA and CDR2 SQIVND (reference sequence). V lost 4 bases to trimming and J lost 4 bases, with 16 bases between them. CDR3 in amino acids: CASSTQEILVNEKLFF. In DNA, the CDR3 is TGTGCCAGTAGTACTCAAGAAATCTTAGTTAATGAAAAACTGTTTTTT. The variable domain in full, with the rest retrieved from reference TRBV19 and TRBJ1-4, is DGGITQSPKYLFRKEGQNVTLSCEQNLNHDAMYWYRQDPGQGLRLIYYSQIVNDFQKGDIAEGYSVSREKKESFPLTVTSAQKNPTAFYLCASSTQEILVNEKLFFGSGTQLSVL.

The rearrangement uses TRBV29-1 and TRBJ1-1; D is perhaps TRBD1 (5 bases). There are 12 residues in the CDR3. CDR1 is SQVTM and CDR2 is ANQGSEA in the germline V gene. V lost 3 bases and J 4 bases, leaving 9 bases between the germline ends. The CDR3 protein is CSVDGRATEAFF. The CDR3, as DNA: TGCAGCGTTGATGGCAGGGCCACTGAAGCTTTCTTT. Supplemented by reference TRBV29-1 and TRBJ1-1, the full variable domain reads SAVISQKPSRDICQRGTSLTIQCQVDSQVTMMFWYRQQPGQSLTLIATANQGSEATYESGFVIDKFPISRPNLTFSTLTVSNMSPEDSSIYLCSVDGRATEAFFGQGTRLTVV.

The table lists this clone with a few counts. DNA for the CDR3: TGTGCCAGCAGCCTCGGGGGGGCTGGGGGAGAGACCCAGTACTTC. This translates into CASSLGGAGGETQYF. The chain employs TRBV7-2 and TRBJ2-5; 8 positions agree with TRBD2. With 5 bases clipped from V and 4 bases from J, the junction kept 9 bases outside the gene matches. Germline values: CDR1 SGHTA, CDR2 FQGNSA. The CDR3 length is 15 residues.

The J gene is TRBJ2-1, the V gene TRBV9, with 9 positions matching TRBD1. Germline V gives CDR1 SGDLS, CDR2 YYNGEE. The trim removed 3 bases at V and 15 bases at J, leaving 7 bases unmatched. The CDR3 is 12 residues long. CDR3 sequence (DNA): TGTGCCAGCAGCGAAGGGGGACAGGGATTGTTCTTC. Residues: CASSEGGQGLFF.

The rearrangement joins TRBV12-3 or TRBV12-4 to TRBJ1-1; weak D call: TRBD1 (5 bases). V was clipped by 8 bases and J by 11 bases, with 15 bases between them. This CDR3 spans 11 amino acids. Here the CDR3 reads CASLGTDEAFF. The CDR3 DNA sequence: TGTGCCAGCCTTGGGACGGATGAGGCTTTCTTT.

V gene TRBV7-2 combines with J gene TRBJ2-7, with a weak D call TRBD1 (5 bases). The germline V and J ends were trimmed by 7 bases and 7 bases, with 20 bases remaining between them. The CDR3 runs to 14 residues. Germline values: CDR1 SGHTA, CDR2 FQGNSA. The CDR3 loop reads CASNRQGIMGEQYF. The CDR3 coding sequence is TGTGCCAGCAACCGCCAGGGCATAATGGGGGAGCAGTACTTC.